The 24 T cell receptor beta chains presented below share a single source sample, sequenced in a study of T cell repertoires in cytomegalovirus infection (dated by TCRdb to the late 2010s). Sequencing used an Illumina HiSeq 1500. TCRdb reworked the public reads: Q25 trimming with fastp, MiXCR clone assembly, productive beta chains retained. Under each unique CDR3 protein, matching rows form one entry showing the most common genes and DNA. The sample contains some 200,000 distinct CDR3 sequences, 8% to 10% of them found a single time. Approximately 4.3% of the sample is held by the ten biggest clonotypes. The sample taken for sequencing was PBMCs. The receptors come from a human donor in good health (CMV status not recorded). Some clones in this sample may be carry-over from other donors' samples.

This clonotype was seen more than once but under ten times. The V call is TRBV6-5, the J call TRBJ1-2, with D tentatively TRBD1 (5 bases). The V gene's germline CDR1 is MNHEY and CDR2 SVGAGI. Trimming took off 1 base at V and 4 bases at J, with 13 bases between the two ends. The CDR3 is made up of 15 amino acids. The CDR3, as DNA: TGTGCCAGCAGTTACTTCGGGGACCGCGCCTATGGCTACACCTTC. This translates into CASSYFGDRAYGYTF.

In its sample, this clonotype was seen many times. V gene TRBV7-2 combines with J gene TRBJ2-5; D is unclear. Germline CDR1 reads SGHTA; CDR2 reads FQGNSA. This CDR3 has 14 residues. V lost 5 bases to trimming and J lost 3 bases, with 13 bases between them. In nucleotides, the CDR3 is TGTGCCAGCAGCGTGAGTCGGGTGAAAGAGACCCAGTACTTC. This translates into CASSVSRVKETQYF.

This clonotype showed up just a few times. The genes are TRBV20-1 and TRBJ2-6; perhaps TRBD1 as D (6 bases). CDR1 is DFQATT, CDR2 SNEGSKA, per germline (reference sequence). This CDR3 contains 16 residues. V was pared by 5 bases and J by 0 bases, with 14 bases between. The DNA of the CDR3 is TGCAGTGCTGTACAGGGTATGCGCTCTGGGGCCAACGTCCTGACTTTC. Protein sequence: CSAVQGMRSGANVLTF.

This clonotype was seen a handful of times. The chain recombines TRBV6-4 with TRBJ2-1, with TRBD2 identical over 8 bases. CDR1 and CDR2 (germline): MRHNA, SNTAGT. The CDR3 has 16 residues. Unmatched junction bases numbered 4, after V lost 3 bases and J lost 0 bases. CDR3 nucleotide sequence: TGTGCCAGCAGTGATACCGGGACTAGCTCCTACAATGAGCAGTTCTTC. This codes for CASSDTGTSSYNEQFF.

The sample holds many counts of this clonotype. V usage is TRBV28 and J usage is TRBJ1-2, with TRBD1 identical over 7 bases. The CDR3 has 13 amino acids. V was clipped by 4 bases and J by 4 bases; unmatched bases: 3. The germline CDR1 and CDR2 sequences are MDHEN and SYDVKM. CDR3 sequence (DNA): TGTGCCAGCAGTTCACAGGGGCCCTATGGCTACACCTTC. This gives the protein CASSSQGPYGYTF.

The sample holds a few counts of this clonotype. This rearrangement joins TRBV6-6 to TRBJ2-6; 7 bases match TRBD1. The CDR3 extends over 15 amino acids. Germline V lookup: CDR1 MNHNY, CDR2 SVGAGI (reference sequence). Germline trimming cut 5 bases from V and 1 base from J; bases unmatched to any gene: 2. CDR3 residues: CASSATGSGANVLTF. CDR3 sequence (DNA): TGTGCCAGCAGTGCGACAGGGTCTGGGGCCAACGTCCTGACTTTC.

To note about this clonotype: Since a much larger clone is just one base distant, this may be a read error. The chain links TRBV6-1 to TRBJ1-5, with D hard to call. The CDR3 length is 18 residues. CDR1 and CDR2 from the germline V gene are MNHNS and SASEGT. CDR3 bases: TGTGCCAGCAGTGAAATCGGGTCCCGTTGGGAAAGCAATCAGCACCAGCATTTT. Its translation is CASSEIGSRWESNQHQHF.

This clonotype was counted a few times. The chain has TRBV25-1 and TRBJ2-2, with 7 bases identical to TRBD2. V lost 0 bases and J lost 7; bases outside the gene matches: 5. The CDR3 extends over 15 amino acids. The germline CDR1 and CDR2 sequences are MGHDK and SYGVNS. The CDR3, as DNA: TGTGCCAGCAGTGAATATAGTGGGGGGGACGGGGAGCTGTTTTTT. Protein product: CASSEYSGGDGELFF.

The chain couples TRBV7-9 to TRBJ2-1, with 11 positions matching TRBD2. The CDR3 loop spans 20 amino acids. Losses at the gene ends were 0 bases for V and 2 bases for J; bases not matched to a gene: 12. Germline V gene lookup returns CDR1 SEHNR and CDR2 FQNEAQ (reference sequence). CDR3: CASSLAQLAGVAYTYNEQFF. The CDR3 DNA reads as TGTGCCAGCAGCTTAGCCCAACTAGCGGGGGTTGCATACACCTACAATGAGCAGTTCTTC.

The chain couples TRBV19 to TRBJ2-4; D remains unclear. The CDR3 has 13 amino acids. V was pared by 8 bases and J by 7 bases, with 15 bases between. Germline-derived CDR1 and CDR2 are LNHDA and SQIVND (reference sequence). In DNA form, the CDR3 reads TGTGCCAGTCGGATCCTCGGGCAGAACATTCAGTACTTC. This translates into CASRILGQNIQYF.

This clonotype was seen a single time. This clone may be a read error of a much larger clone one base away. The rearrangement uses TRBV12-3 or TRBV12-4 and TRBJ2-2; D is unclear. Trimming shortened V by 2 bases and J by 10 bases, and 17 bases separated the two germline ends. CDR3 size: 15 residues. The CDR3, as DNA: TGTGCCAGCAGTTTAATAGGGAAATTCTCCGAGGAGCTGTTTTTT. It specifies CASSLIGKFSEELFF.

V and J are TRBV14 and TRBJ2-2; maybe TRBD1 (6 bases). The CDR3 totals 14 residues. Trimming took off 6 bases at V and 4 bases at J, with 12 bases between the two ends. Looked up from germline, CDR1 is SGHDN and CDR2 is FVKESK. DNA for the CDR3: TGTGCCAGCAGTCCATACAGGGCCACCGGGGAGCTGTTTTTT. Its protein product is CASSPYRATGELFF.

The CDR3 nucleotides read TGTGCCAGCGCCAAACAAACCTCTGGGGCCAACGTCCTGACTTTC. As protein: CASAKQTSGANVLTF. The chain links TRBV28 to TRBJ2-6; D unresolved. V dropped 8 bases and J dropped 0 bases, with 11 bases sitting between them. Germline CDR1 is MDHEN and CDR2 is SYDVKM. The CDR3 totals 15 residues.

This clonotype was seen repeatedly, ten times or more. V usage is TRBV7-9 and J usage is TRBJ2-6, with D perhaps matching TRBD1 (6 bases). This CDR3 has 16 residues. The germline V and J ends were trimmed by 5 bases and 0 bases, with 11 bases remaining between them. Germline V gene lookup returns CDR1 SEHNR and CDR2 FQNEAQ (reference sequence). The CDR3 reads CASSKDSFSGANVLTF. The DNA of the CDR3 is TGTGCCAGCAGCAAGGACAGTTTCTCTGGGGCCAACGTCCTGACTTTC.

This clonotype appeared a few times. V and J are TRBV29-1 and TRBJ2-1; TRBD2 aligns across 7 bases. J lost 0 bases, V lost 3 bases, and 5 bases had no gene match. The CDR3 runs to 15 residues. CDR1 SQVTM and CDR2 ANQGSEA come from the germline V gene. The CDR3 sequence is CSVDKAGSSYNEQFF. The CDR3, as DNA: TGCAGCGTTGACAAAGCGGGAAGCTCCTACAATGAGCAGTTCTTC.

This clonotype occurred many times. The rearrangement links TRBV7-9 to TRBJ1-6, with no clear D. The CDR3 sequence is 12 residues long. Trimming cost V 5 bases and J 10 bases, with 9 bases left between them. CDR1 and CDR2 (germline): SEHNR, FQNEAQ (reference sequence). DNA of the CDR3: TGTGCCAGCAGCATCACAGAGTCACCCCTCCACTTT. This encodes CASSITESPLHF.

The J gene is TRBJ1-1, the V gene TRBV19, with D possibly matching TRBD1 (5 bases). V lost 5 bases to trimming and J lost 0 bases, with 13 bases between them. The CDR3 has 15 residues. CDR1 is LNHDA and CDR2 is SQIVND in the germline V gene (reference sequence). CDR3 region: CASSRQGSMNTEAFF. The CDR3 bases are TGTGCCAGTAGTCGGCAGGGATCCATGAACACTGAAGCTTTCTTT.

This clonotype came up many times. The CDR3 DNA reads TGTGCCAGCAGTCCCGACCGGGACAGGGGGCTTTTTGGGGCCAACGTCCTGACTTTC. Amino acid sequence: CASSPDRDRGLFGANVLTF. V is TRBV28 and J is TRBJ2-6; the match to TRBD1 covers 12 bases. Trimming at V came to 5 bases and at J to 3 bases, leaving 11 bases not matched to a gene. This CDR3 has 19 amino acids. Germline CDR1 MDHEN, CDR2 SYDVKM.

This clonotype was found many times. The chain employs TRBV7-2 and TRBJ2-5; 7 nucleotides match TRBD1. V shed 5 bases and J 5 bases; nucleotides not matched to a gene: 8. Germline V gives CDR1 SGHTA, CDR2 FQGNSA. CDR3 length equals 14 residues. The CDR3 DNA sequence: TGTGCCAGCAGCGAGAACAGGGGCGACGAGACCCAGTACTTC. Translated: CASSENRGDETQYF.

This clonotype was observed at least ten times. The rearrangement links TRBV28 to TRBJ1-2, with D possibly being TRBD1 (6 bases). CDR1 is MDHEN and CDR2 is SYDVKM in the germline V gene. The CDR3 length is 14 residues. With 3 bases removed from V and 4 bases from J, the gap between germline ends came to 12 bases. CDR3 residues: CASSFGGQFYGYTF. The CDR3, as DNA: TGTGCCAGCAGTTTCGGCGGACAGTTCTATGGCTACACCTTC.

This clonotype has ten or more counts. The chain links TRBV7-3 to TRBJ2-1; tentative D call: TRBD1 (7 bases). Germline CDR1 reads SGHTA; CDR2 reads FQGTGA. The CDR3 consists of 17 residues. Trimming shortened V by 0 bases and J by 7 bases, and 19 bases separated the two germline ends. The CDR3 here is CASSLTGGTAGRNEQFF. Written as DNA, the CDR3 is TGTGCCAGCAGCTTAACCGGCGGGACAGCCGGGCGTAATGAGCAGTTCTTC.

The table lists this clonotype with many counts. The chain links TRBV15 to TRBJ2-3; 8 positions match TRBD2. The CDR3 is 16 amino acids. The junction had 6 bases not matched to a gene; V was cut back by 3 bases and J by 1 base. The germline V gene has CDR1 LNHNV and CDR2 YYDKDF (reference sequence). In DNA form, the CDR3 reads TGTGCCACCAGCAGTAGTCTAGCGGGTCGCACAGATACGCAGTATTTT. It translates to CATSSSLAGRTDTQYF.

This clonotype was observed a handful of times. The chain's CDR3 is CSARGSYEQYF. For the CDR3, the DNA is TGCAGCGCTCGGGGGTCCTACGAGCAGTACTTC. The chain links TRBV29-1 to TRBJ2-7, with a possible D match to TRBD2 (6 bases). Trimming stripped 7 bases from V and 1 base from J, with 8 bases between. Germline lookup yields CDR1 SQVTM and CDR2 ANQGSEA. The CDR3 covers 11 residues.

This clonotype was counted only a few times. This chain connects TRBV20-1 to TRBJ1-6, with TRBD1 matching 9 bases. V shed 6 bases, J shed 7 bases, and the junction held 4 bases outside the gene matches. This CDR3 is 13 amino acids long. Germline V gene data show CDR1 as DFQATT and CDR2 as SNEGSKA (reference sequence). The CDR3 bases are TGCAGTGCCTTCGACAGGGGGAATTCACCCCTCCACTTT. Amino acid sequence: CSAFDRGNSPLHF.